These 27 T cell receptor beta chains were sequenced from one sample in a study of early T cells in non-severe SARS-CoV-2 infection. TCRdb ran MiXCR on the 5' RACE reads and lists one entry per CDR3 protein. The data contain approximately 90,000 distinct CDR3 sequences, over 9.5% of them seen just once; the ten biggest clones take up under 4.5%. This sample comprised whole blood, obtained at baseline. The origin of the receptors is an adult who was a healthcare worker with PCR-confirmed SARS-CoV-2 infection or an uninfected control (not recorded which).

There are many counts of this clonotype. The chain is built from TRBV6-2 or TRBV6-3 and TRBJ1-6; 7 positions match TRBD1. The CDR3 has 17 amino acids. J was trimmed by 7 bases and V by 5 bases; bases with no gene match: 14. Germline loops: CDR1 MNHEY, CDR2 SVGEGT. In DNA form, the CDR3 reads TGTGCCAGCAGTGACTACTTCGGGACAGCCACCAATTCACCCCTCCACTTT. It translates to CASSDYFGTATNSPLHF.

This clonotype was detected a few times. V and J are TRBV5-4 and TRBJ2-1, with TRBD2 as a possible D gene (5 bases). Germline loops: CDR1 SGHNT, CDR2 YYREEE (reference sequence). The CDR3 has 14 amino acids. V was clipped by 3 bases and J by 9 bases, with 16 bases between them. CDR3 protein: CASSSLVARREQFF. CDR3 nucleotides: TGTGCCAGCAGCTCCCTCGTAGCGAGGCGTGAGCAGTTCTTC.

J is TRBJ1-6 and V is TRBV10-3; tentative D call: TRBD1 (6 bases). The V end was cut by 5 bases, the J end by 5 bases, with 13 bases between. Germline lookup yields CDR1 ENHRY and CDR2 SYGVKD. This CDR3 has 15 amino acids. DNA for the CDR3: TGTGCCATCAGTCCCCGGGACACGAATAATTCACCCCTCCACTTT. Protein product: CAISPRDTNNSPLHF.

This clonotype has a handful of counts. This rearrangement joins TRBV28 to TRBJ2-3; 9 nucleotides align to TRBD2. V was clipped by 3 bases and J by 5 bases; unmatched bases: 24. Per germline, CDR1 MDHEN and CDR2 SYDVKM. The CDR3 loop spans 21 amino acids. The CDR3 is CASSFRPIPLRASGVVDTQYF. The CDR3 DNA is TGTGCCAGCAGTTTCCGCCCCATCCCACTAAGGGCTAGCGGGGTGGTAGATACGCAGTATTTT.

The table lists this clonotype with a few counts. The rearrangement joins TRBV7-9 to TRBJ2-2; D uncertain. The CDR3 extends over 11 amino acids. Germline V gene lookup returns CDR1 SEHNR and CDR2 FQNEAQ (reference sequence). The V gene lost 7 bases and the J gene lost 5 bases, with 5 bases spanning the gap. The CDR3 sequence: CASKKTGELFF. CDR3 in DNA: TGTGCCAGCAAAAAAACCGGGGAGCTGTTTTTT.

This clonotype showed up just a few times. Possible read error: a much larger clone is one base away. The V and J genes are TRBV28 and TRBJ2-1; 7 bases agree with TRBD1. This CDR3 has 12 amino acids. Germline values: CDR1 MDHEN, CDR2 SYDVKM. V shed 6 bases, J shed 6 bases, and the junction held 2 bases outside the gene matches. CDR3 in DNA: TGTGCCAGCAGATCAGGGGGCAATGAGCAGTTCTTC. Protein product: CASRSGGNEQFF.

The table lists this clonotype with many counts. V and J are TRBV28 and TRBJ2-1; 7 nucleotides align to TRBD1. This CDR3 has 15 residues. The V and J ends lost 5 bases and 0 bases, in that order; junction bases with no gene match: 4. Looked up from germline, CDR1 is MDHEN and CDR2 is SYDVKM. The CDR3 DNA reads TGTGCCAGCAGTGTGGGACAGAGCTCCTACAATGAGCAGTTCTTC. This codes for CASSVGQSSYNEQFF.

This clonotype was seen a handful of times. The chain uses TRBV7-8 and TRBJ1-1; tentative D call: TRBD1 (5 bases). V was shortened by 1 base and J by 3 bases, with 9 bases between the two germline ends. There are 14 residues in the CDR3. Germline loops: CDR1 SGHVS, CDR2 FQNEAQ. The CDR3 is CASSLGLGDTEAFF. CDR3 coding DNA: TGTGCCAGCAGCTTAGGTTTGGGGGACACTGAAGCTTTCTTT. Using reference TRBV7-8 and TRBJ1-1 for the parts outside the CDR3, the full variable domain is GAGVSQSPRYKVAKRGQDVALRCDPISGHVSLFWYQQALGQGPEFLTYFQNEAQLDKSGLPSDRFFAERPEGSVSTLKIQRTQQEDSAVYLCASSLGLGDTEAFFGQGTRLTVV.

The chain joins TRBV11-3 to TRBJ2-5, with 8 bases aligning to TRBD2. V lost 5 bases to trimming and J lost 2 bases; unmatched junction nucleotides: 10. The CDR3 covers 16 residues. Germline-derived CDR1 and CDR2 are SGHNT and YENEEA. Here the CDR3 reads CASSPRSSGSQETQYF. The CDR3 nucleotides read TGTGCCAGCAGCCCCCGGTCTAGCGGGTCTCAAGAGACCCAGTACTTC.

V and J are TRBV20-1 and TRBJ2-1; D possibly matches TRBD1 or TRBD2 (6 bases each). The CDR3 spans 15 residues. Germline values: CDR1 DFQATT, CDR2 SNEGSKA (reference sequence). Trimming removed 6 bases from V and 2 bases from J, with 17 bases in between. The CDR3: CSAPTDGGAYNEQFF. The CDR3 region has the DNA TGCAGTGCCCCGACCGACGGGGGCGCCTACAATGAGCAGTTCTTC.

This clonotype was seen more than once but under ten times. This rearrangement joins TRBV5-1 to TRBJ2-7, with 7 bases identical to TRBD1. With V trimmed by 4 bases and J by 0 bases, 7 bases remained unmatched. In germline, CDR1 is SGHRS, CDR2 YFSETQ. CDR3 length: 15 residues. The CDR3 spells CASSPGQWYSYEQYF. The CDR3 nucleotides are TGCGCCAGCAGCCCGGGACAGTGGTACTCCTACGAGCAGTACTTC.

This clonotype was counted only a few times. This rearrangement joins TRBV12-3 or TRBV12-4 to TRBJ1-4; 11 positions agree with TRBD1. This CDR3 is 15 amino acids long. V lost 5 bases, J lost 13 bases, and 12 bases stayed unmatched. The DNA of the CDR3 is TGTGCCAGCAGTGAGGCCGGGACAGGGGGGCCCAGACTGTTTTTT. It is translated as CASSEAGTGGPRLFF.

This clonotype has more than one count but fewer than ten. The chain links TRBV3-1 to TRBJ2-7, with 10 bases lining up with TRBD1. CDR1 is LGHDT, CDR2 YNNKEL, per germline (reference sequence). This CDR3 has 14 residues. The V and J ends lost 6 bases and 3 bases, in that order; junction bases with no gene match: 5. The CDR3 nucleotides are TGTGCCAGCAGGGGGACAGGGGCCTTCTACGAGCAGTACTTC. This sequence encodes CASRGTGAFYEQYF.

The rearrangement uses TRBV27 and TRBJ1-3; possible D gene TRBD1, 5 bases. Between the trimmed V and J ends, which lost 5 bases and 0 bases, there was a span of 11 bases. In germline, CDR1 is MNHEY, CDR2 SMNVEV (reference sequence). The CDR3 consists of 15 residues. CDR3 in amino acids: CASSPWGISGNTIYF. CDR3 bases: TGTGCCAGCAGTCCCTGGGGGATCTCTGGAAACACCATATATTTT.

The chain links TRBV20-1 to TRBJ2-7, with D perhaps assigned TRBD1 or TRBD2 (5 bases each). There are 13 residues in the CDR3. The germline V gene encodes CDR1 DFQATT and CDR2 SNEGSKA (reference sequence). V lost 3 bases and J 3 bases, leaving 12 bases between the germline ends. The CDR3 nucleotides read TGCAGTGCTAGCCCAATGGGGGTCTACGAGCAGTACTTC. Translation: CSASPMGVYEQYF.

CDR3 nucleotides: TGTGCCAGCAGTTTTCAAGCGGGTCCTACCTACGAGCAGTACTTC. It translates to CASSFQAGPTYEQYF. The chain employs TRBV12-3 or TRBV12-4 and TRBJ2-7, with a weak D call TRBD2 (6 bases). This CDR3 contains 15 residues. V gave up 3 bases and J gave up 2 bases, with 14 bases separating them.

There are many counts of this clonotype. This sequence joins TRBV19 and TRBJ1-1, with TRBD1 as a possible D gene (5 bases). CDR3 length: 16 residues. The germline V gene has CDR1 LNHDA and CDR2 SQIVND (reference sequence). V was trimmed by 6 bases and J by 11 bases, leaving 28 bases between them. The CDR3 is CASSHLILTAPAGAFF. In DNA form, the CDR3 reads TGTGCCAGTAGCCATCTTATCCTGACAGCCCCAGCAGGGGCTTTCTTT.

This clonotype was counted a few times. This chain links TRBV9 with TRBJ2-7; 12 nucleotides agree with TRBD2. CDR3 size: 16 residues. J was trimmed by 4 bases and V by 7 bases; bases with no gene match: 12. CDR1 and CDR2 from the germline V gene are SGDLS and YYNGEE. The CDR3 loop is CASGGEKGTSGYEQYF. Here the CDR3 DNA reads TGTGCCAGCGGGGGCGAGAAAGGGACTAGCGGGTACGAGCAGTACTTC.

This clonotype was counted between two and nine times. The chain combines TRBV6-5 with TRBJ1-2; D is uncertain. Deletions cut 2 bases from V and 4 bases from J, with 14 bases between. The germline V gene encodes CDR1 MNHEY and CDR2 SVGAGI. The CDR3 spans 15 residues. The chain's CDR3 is CASSYRDTMSYGYTF. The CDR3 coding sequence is TGTGCCAGCAGTTACCGAGACACAATGAGCTATGGCTACACCTTC.

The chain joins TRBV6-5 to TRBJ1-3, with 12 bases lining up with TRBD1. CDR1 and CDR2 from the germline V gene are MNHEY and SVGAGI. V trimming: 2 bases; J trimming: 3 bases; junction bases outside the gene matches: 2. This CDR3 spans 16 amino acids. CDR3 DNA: TGTGCCAGCAGTTACGGGGACAGGGGGCTTGGAAACACCATATATTTT. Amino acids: CASSYGDRGLGNTIYF.

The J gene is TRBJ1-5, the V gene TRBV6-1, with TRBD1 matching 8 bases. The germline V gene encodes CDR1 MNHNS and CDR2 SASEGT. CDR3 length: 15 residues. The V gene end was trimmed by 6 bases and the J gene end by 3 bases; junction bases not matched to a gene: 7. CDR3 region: CASRPTGGNNQPQHF. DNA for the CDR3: TGTGCCAGCAGGCCCACAGGGGGTAACAATCAGCCCCAGCATTTT.

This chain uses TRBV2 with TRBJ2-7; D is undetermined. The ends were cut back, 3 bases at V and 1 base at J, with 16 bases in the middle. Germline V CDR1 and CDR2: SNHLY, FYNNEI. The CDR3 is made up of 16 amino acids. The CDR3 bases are TGTGCCAGCAGTGAGGAGCGAGTGGCTCTATCCTACGAGCAGTACTTC. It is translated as CASSEERVALSYEQYF.

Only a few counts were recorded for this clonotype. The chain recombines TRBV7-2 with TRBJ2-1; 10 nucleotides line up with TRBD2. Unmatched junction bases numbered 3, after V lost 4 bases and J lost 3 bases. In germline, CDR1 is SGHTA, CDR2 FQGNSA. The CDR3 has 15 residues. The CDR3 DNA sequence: TGTGCCAGCAGCTGGCGGACTAGCGGCTACAATGAGCAGTTCTTC. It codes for CASSWRTSGYNEQFF.

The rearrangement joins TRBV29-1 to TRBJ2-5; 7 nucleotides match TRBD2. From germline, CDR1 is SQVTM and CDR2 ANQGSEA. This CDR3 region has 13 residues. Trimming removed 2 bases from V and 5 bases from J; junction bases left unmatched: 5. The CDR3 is CSVESAGVETQYF. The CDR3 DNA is TGCAGCGTTGAATCTGCGGGAGTGGAGACCCAGTACTTC.

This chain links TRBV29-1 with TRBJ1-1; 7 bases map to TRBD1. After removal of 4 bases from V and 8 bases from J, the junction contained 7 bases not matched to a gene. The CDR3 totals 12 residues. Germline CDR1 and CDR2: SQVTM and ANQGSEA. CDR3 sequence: CSVAHPTGEAFF. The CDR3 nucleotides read TGCAGCGTTGCCCACCCGACAGGGGAAGCTTTCTTT.

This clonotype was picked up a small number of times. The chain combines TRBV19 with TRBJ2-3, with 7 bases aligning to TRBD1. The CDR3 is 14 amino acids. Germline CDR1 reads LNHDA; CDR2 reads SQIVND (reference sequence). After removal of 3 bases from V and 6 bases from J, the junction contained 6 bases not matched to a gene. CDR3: CASSIGDSRDTQYF. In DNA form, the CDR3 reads TGTGCCAGTAGTATCGGGGACAGTAGGGATACGCAGTATTTT.

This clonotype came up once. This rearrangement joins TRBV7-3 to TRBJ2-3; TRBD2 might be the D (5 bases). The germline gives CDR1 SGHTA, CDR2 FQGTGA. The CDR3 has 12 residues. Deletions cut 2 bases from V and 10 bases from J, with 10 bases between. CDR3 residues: CASSLGSGAQYF. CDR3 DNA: TGTGCCAGCAGCTTAGGGAGCGGTGCGCAGTATTTT.